Following are 12 T cell receptor beta chains from one sample sequenced in a study of blood T cell repertoires in COVID-19. Here immunoSEQ multiplex PCR was the method, and the copy in TCRdb shows in-frame clones only, minus some. Altogether roughly 100,000 clones are present, 84% being singletons, with the ten largest covering 10% to 15%. The source material was peripheral blood. These receptors were collected from a human donor in a cohort sampled during active or convalescent COVID-19.

The sample holds one count of this clone. The chain joins TRBV2 to TRBJ2-3; D is possibly TRBD2 (7 bases). The germline V gene encodes CDR1 SNHLY and CDR2 FYNNEI. The V and J ends lost 0 bases and 5 bases respectively, with 15 bases between them. This CDR3 has 16 amino acids. The CDR3 protein is CASSEALGGGKDTQYF. The CDR3 bases are TGTGCCAGCAGTGAAGCGCTTGGGGGGGGCAAAGATACGCAGTATTTT. Full variable domain (rest looked up from reference TRBV2 and TRBJ2-3): EPEVTQTPSHQVTQMGQEVILRCVPISNHLYFYWYRQILGQKVEFLVSFYNNEISEKSEIFDDQFSVERPDGSNFTLKIRSTKLEDSAMYFCASSEALGGGKDTQYFGPGTRLTVL.

The chain has TRBV5-1 and TRBJ2-7, with TRBD2 matching 7 bases. Germline CDR1 SGHRS, CDR2 YFSETQ. CDR3 length: 15 residues. With V trimmed by 4 bases and J by 1 base, 8 bases remained unmatched. The CDR3, as DNA: TGCGCCAGCAGCATACGACTAGCCGGATCCTACGAGCAGTACTTC. Translation: CASSIRLAGSYEQYF.

For this clone: A single base separates this from a much larger clone, so it may be a read error. Other DNA sequences in the sample encode the same CDR3. The genes are TRBV10-3 and TRBJ1-5, with 8 nucleotides matching TRBD1. The germline gives CDR1 ENHRY, CDR2 SYGVKD. CDR3 length: 14 residues. J gave up 0 bases and V 8 bases, and 3 bases lay outside the gene matches. The CDR3 is CAIGTGDSNQPQHF. The CDR3 DNA follows: TGTGCCATCGGGACAGGCGATAGCAATCAGCCCCAGCATTTT.

The chain uses TRBV6-6 and TRBJ2-1, with TRBD2 identical over 8 bases. The germline V gene has CDR1 MNHNY and CDR2 SVGAGI (reference sequence). V shed 5 bases, J shed 2 bases, and the junction held 11 bases outside the gene matches. The CDR3 length is 17 residues. The CDR3 region has the DNA TGTGCCAGCAGTCGGGGACCAGAGCGGGGGACCTACAATGAGCAGTTCTTC. This gives the protein CASSRGPERGTYNEQFF.

This sequence joins TRBV6-4 and TRBJ1-2; TRBD1 aligns across 7 bases. Germline loops: CDR1 MRHNA, CDR2 SNTAGT. J gave up 8 bases and V 5 bases, and 17 bases lay outside the gene matches. CDR3 size: 16 residues. The CDR3 bases are TGTGCCAGCAGTTTTCTCCCAGGGGGGTCCGGGGTCGGCTACACCTTC. Translated, it gives CASSFLPGGSGVGYTF.

The rearrangement joins TRBV27 to TRBJ1-6; TRBD1 is a possible D gene (6 bases). The length of the CDR3 is 13 residues. Germline V gives CDR1 MNHEY, CDR2 SMNVEV (reference sequence). The germline V and J ends were trimmed by 6 bases and 8 bases, with 11 bases remaining between them. DNA of the CDR3: TGTGCCAGCAGGACAGGCCCCCATTCACCCCTCCACTTT. It translates to CASRTGPHSPLHF.

This rearrangement joins TRBV19 to TRBJ2-2; TRBD2 matches 16 bases. There are 17 residues in the CDR3. V shed 5 bases and J 5 bases; nucleotides not matched to a gene: 5. Germline values: CDR1 LNHDA, CDR2 SQIVND (reference sequence). The CDR3 bases are TGTGCCAGTAGTCATCCGGGACTAGCGGGGGGGACCGGGGAGCTGTTTTTT. Protein product: CASSHPGLAGGTGELFF.

V and J are TRBV4-1 and TRBJ2-3; the D is unclear. The CDR3 sequence is 15 residues long. CDR1 is MGHRA and CDR2 is YSYEKL in the germline V gene. The ends were cut back, 4 bases at V and 0 bases at J, with 11 bases in the middle. The CDR3 loop reads CASSPRQESTDTQYF. Here the CDR3 DNA reads TGCGCCAGCAGCCCCAGACAAGAAAGCACAGATACGCAGTATTTT.

This chain joins TRBV11-2 and TRBJ2-1; 7 bases agree with TRBD2. The CDR3 is 14 amino acids. Germline V gene lookup returns CDR1 SGHAT and CDR2 FQNNGV. J lost 2 bases, V lost 5 bases, and 3 bases had no gene match. CDR3 nucleotides: TGTGCCAGCAGCCCCGGGACTACCTACAATGAGCAGTTCTTC. The encoded protein is CASSPGTTYNEQFF. Drawing the rest from reference TRBV11-2 and TRBJ2-1, the complete variable domain is EAGVAQSPRYKIIEKRQSVAFWCNPISGHATLYWYQQILGQGPKLLIQFQNNGVVDDSQLPKDRFSAERLKGVDSTLKIQPAKLEDSAVYLCASSPGTTYNEQFFGPGTRLTVL.

The sample holds one count of this clone. In nucleotides, the CDR3 is TGCGCCAGCAGCTTGACGCCAGGGGGCGTTGAAGCTTTCTTT. Translating it yields CASSLTPGGVEAFF. V and J are TRBV5-1 and TRBJ1-1; 8 nucleotides agree with TRBD1. The CDR3 sequence is 14 residues long. V lost 1 base, J lost 7 bases, and 6 bases stayed unmatched. Germline V lookup: CDR1 SGHRS, CDR2 YFSETQ.

The V gene is TRBV4-1, the J gene TRBJ2-5; 9 nucleotides match TRBD1. With 4 bases clipped from V and 5 bases from J, the junction kept 17 bases outside the gene matches. Germline V lookup: CDR1 MGHRA, CDR2 YSYEKL. The CDR3 totals 18 residues. This chain's CDR3 is CASSPVTGGGIRGETQYF. DNA for the CDR3: TGCGCCAGCAGCCCCGTAACAGGGGGCGGGATAAGAGGGGAGACCCAGTACTTC.

The chain links TRBV7-2 to TRBJ1-2; a weak D match, TRBD1 (5 bases). V lost 5 bases and J lost 0, with 13 bases in between. The CDR3 length is 15 residues. The germline V gene has CDR1 SGHTA and CDR2 FQGNSA. CDR3 loop: CASSLGAAANYGYTF. The CDR3 DNA sequence: TGTGCCAGCAGCCTAGGGGCAGCCGCTAACTATGGCTACACCTTC. The variable domain in full, with the rest retrieved from reference TRBV7-2 and TRBJ1-2, is GAGVSQSPSNKVTEKGKDVELRCDPISGHTALYWYRQSLGQGLEFLIYFQGNSAPDKSGLPSDRFSAERTGGSVSTLTIQRTQQEDSAVYLCASSLGAAANYGYTFGSGTRLTVV.